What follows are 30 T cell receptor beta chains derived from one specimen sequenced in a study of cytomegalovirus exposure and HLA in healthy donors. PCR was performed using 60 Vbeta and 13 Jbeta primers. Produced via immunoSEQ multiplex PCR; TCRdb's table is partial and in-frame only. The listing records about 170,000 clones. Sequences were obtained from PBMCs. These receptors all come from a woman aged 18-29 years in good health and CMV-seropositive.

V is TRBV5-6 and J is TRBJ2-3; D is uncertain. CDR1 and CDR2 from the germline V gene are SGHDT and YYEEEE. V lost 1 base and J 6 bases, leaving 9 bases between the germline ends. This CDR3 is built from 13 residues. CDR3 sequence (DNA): TGTGCCAGCAGCTTGTGGAGAACGGATACGCAGTATTTT. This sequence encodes CASSLWRTDTQYF. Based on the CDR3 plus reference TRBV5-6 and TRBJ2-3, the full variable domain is DAGVTQSPTHLIKTRGQQVTLRCSPKSGHDTVSWYQQALGQGPQFIFQYYEEEERQRGNFPDRFSGHQFPNYSSELNVNALLLGDSALYLCASSLWRTDTQYFGPGTRLTVL.

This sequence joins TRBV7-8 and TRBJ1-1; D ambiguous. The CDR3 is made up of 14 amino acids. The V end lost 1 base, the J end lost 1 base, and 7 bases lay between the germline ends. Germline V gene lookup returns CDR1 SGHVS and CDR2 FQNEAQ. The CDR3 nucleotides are TGTGCCAGCAGCTTAGGCTACGGGAACACTGAAGCTTTCTTT. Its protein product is CASSLGYGNTEAFF.

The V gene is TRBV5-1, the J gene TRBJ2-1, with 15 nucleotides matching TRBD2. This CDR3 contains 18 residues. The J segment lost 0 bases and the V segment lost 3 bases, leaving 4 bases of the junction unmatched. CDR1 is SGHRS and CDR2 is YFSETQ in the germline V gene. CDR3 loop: CASSSGTSGGHSYNEQFF. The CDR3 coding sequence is TGCGCCAGCAGCTCCGGGACTAGCGGGGGGCACTCCTACAATGAGCAGTTCTTC.

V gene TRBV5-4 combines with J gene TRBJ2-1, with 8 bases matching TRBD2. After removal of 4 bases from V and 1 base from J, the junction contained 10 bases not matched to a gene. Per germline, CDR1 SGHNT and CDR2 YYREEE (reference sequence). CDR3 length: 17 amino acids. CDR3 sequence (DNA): TGTGCCAGCAGCCTAACCGTAACTAGCGGATCCTACAATGAGCAGTTCTTC. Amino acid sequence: CASSLTVTSGSYNEQFF.

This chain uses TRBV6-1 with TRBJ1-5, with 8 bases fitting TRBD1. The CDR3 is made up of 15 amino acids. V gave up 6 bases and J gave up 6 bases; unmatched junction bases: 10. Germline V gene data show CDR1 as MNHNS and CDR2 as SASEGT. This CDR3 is CASRVPGGQGQPQHF. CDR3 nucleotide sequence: TGTGCCAGCAGAGTTCCAGGGGGCCAGGGTCAGCCCCAGCATTTT.

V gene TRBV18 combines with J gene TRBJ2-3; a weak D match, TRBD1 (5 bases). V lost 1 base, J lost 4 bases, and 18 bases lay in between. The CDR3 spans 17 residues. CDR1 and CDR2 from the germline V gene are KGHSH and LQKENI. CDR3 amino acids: CASSPRFRTGIPDTQYF. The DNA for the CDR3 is TGTGCCAGCTCACCACGTTTCCGTACAGGTATACCAGATACGCAGTATTTT. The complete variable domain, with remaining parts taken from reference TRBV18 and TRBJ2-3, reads NAGVMQNPRHLVRRRGQEARLRCSPMKGHSHVYWYRQLPEEGLKFMVYLQKENIIDESGMPKERFSAEFPKEGPSILRIQQVVRGDSAAYFCASSPRFRTGIPDTQYFGPGTRLTVL.

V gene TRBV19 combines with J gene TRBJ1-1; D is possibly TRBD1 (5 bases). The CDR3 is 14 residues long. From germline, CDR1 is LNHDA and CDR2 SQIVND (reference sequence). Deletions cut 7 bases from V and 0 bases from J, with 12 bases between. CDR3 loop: CASKFTGLNTEAFF. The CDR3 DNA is TGTGCCAGTAAATTCACAGGACTGAACACTGAAGCTTTCTTT.

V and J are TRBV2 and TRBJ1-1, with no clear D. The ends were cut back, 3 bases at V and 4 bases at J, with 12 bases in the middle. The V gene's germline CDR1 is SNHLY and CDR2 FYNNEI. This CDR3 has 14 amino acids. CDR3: CASSESGIGTEAFF. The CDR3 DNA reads TGTGCCAGCAGTGAGTCGGGGATAGGCACTGAAGCTTTCTTT. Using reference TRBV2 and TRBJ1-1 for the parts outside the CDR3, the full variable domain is EPEVTQTPSHQVTQMGQEVILRCVPISNHLYFYWYRQILGQKVEFLVSFYNNEISEKSEIFDDQFSVERPDGSNFTLKIRSTKLEDSAMYFCASSESGIGTEAFFGQGTRLTVV.

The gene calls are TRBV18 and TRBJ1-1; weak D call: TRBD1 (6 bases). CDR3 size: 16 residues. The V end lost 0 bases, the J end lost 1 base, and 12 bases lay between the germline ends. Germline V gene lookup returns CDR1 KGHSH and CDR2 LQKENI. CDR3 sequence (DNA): TGTGCCAGCTCACCACCGACCGGGGGGCCGAACACTGAAGCTTTCTTT. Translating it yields CASSPPTGGPNTEAFF.

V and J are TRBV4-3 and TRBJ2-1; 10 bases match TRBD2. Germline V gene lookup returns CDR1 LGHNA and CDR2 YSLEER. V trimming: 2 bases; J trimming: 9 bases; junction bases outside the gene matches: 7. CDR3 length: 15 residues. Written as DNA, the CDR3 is TGCGCCAGCAGCCAAAAAGCGGGGGGGCAGGTTGAGCAGTTCTTC. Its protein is CASSQKAGGQVEQFF.

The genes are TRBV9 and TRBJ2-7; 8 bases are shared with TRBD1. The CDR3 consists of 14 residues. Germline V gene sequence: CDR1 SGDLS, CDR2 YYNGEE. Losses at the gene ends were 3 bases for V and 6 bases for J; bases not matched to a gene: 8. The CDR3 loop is CASSAWTGTTEQYF. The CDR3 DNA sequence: TGTGCCAGCAGCGCGTGGACAGGGACGACCGAGCAGTACTTC.

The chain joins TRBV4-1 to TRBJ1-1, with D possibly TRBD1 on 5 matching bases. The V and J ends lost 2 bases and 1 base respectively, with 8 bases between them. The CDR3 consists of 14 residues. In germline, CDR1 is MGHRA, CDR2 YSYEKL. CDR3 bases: TGCGCCAGCAGCCAATACCAGGGGAACACTGAAGCTTTCTTT. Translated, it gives CASSQYQGNTEAFF.

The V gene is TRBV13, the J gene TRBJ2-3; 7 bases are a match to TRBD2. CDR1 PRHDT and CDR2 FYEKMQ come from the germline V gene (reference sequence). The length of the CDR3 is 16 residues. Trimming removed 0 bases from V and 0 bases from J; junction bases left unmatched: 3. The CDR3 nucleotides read TGTGCCAGCAGCTTAGGCGGGGGGACTAGCACAGATACGCAGTATTTT. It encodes CASSLGGGTSTDTQYF.

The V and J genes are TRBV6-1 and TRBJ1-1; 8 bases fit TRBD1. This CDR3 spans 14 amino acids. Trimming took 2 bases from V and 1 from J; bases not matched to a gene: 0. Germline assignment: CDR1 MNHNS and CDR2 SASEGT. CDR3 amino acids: CASSEQGANTEAFF. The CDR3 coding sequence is TGTGCCAGCAGTGAACAGGGGGCGAACACTGAAGCTTTCTTT.

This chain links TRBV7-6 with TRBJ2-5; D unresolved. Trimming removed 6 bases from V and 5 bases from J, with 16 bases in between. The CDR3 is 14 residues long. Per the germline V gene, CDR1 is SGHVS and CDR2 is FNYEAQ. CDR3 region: CASSPRSPGETQYF. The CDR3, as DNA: TGTGCCAGCAGTCCGCGGTCGCCGGGTGAGACCCAGTACTTC.

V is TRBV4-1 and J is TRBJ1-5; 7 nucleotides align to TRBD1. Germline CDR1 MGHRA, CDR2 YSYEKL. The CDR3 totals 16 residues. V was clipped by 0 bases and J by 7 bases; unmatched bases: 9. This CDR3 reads CASSQDLGQNDQPQHF. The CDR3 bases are TGCGCCAGCAGCCAAGATCTGGGACAGAACGACCAGCCCCAGCATTTT.

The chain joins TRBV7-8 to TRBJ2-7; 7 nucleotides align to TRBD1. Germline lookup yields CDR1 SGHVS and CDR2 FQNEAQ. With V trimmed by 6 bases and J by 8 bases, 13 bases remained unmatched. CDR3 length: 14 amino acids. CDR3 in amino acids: CASSLTGTDFKQYF. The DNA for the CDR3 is TGTGCCAGCAGTTTAACCGGGACAGATTTTAAGCAGTACTTC.

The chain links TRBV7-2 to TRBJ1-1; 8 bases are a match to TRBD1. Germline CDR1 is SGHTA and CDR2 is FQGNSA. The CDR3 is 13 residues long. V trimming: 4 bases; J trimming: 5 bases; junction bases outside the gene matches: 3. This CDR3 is CASSSHRGTEAFF. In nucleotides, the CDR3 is TGTGCCAGCAGCTCACACAGGGGGACTGAAGCTTTCTTT.

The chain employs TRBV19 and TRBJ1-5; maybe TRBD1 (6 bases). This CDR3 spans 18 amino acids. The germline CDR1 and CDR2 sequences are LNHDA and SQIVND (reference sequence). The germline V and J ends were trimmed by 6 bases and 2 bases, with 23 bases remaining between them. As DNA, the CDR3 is TGTGCCAGTAGAGTGGGTCCTTGGGGGGGCCTCGGCAATCAGCCCCAGCATTTT. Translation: CASRVGPWGGLGNQPQHF.

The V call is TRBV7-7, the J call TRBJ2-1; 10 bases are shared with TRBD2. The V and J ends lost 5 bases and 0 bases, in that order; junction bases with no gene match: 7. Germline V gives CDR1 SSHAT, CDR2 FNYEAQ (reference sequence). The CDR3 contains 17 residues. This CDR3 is CASSPLAGAPSYNEQFF. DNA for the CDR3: TGTGCCAGCAGCCCCCTAGCGGGAGCCCCCTCCTACAATGAGCAGTTCTTC.

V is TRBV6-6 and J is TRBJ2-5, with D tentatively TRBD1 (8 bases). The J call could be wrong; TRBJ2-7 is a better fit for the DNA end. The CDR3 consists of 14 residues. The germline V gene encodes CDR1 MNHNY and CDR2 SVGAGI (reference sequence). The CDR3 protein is CASSRTGRGYEQYF. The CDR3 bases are TGTGCCAGCAGCCGGACAGGGAGGGGCTACGAGCAGTACTTC.

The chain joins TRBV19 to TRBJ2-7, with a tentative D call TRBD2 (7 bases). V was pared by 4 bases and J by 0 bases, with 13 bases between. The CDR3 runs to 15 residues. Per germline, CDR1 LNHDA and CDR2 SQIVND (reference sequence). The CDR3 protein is CASSNGGPRSYEQYF. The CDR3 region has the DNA TGTGCCAGTAGTAACGGGGGGCCCCGCTCCTACGAGCAGTACTTC.

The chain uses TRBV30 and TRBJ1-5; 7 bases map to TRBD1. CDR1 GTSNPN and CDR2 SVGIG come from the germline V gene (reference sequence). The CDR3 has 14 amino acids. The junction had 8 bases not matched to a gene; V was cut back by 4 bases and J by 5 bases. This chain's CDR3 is CAWNLGGADQPQHF. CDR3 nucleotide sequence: TGTGCCTGGAACCTAGGGGGCGCGGATCAGCCCCAGCATTTT.

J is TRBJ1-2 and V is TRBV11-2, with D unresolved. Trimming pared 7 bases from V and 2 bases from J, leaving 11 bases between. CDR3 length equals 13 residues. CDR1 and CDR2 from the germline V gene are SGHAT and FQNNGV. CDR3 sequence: CASNRLGNYGYTF. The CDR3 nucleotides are TGTGCCAGCAATAGGCTAGGCAACTATGGCTACACCTTC.

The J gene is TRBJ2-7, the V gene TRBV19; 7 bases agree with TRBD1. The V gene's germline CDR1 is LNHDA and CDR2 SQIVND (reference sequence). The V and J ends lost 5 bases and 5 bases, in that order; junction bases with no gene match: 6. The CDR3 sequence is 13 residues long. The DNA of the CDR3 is TGTGCCAGTAGTCGTAGACAGGGCGACGAGCAGTACTTC. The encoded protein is CASSRRQGDEQYF. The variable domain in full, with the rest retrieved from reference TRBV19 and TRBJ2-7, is DGGITQSPKYLFRKEGQNVTLSCEQNLNHDAMYWYRQDPGQGLRLIYYSQIVNDFQKGDIAEGYSVSREKKESFPLTVTSAQKNPTAFYLCASSRRQGDEQYFGPGTRLTVT.

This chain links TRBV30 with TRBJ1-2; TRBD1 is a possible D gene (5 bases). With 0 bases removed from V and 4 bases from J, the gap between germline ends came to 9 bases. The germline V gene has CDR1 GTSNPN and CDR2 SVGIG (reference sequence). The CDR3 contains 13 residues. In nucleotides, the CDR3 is TGTGCCTGGAGTGTAGCGGGGCCCTATGGCTACACCTTC. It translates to CAWSVAGPYGYTF. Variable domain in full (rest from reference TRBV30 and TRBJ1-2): SQTIHQWPATLVQPVGSPLSLECTVEGTSNPNLYWYRQAAGRGLQLLFYSVGIGQISSEVPQNLSASRPQDRQFILSSKKLLLSDSGFYLCAWSVAGPYGYTFGSGTRLTVV.

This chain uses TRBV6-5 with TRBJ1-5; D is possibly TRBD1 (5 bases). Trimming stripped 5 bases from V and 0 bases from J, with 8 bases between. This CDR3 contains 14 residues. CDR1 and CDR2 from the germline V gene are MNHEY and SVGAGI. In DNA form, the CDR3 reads TGTGCCAGCAGTCTGACAGTTAGCAATCAGCCCCAGCATTTT. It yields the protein CASSLTVSNQPQHF.

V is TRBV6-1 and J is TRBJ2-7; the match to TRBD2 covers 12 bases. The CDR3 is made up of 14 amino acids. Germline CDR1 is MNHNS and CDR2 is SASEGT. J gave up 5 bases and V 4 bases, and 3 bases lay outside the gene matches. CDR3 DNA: TGTGCCAGCAGTGGACTAGCGGGAGTCAACGAGCAGTACTTC. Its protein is CASSGLAGVNEQYF.

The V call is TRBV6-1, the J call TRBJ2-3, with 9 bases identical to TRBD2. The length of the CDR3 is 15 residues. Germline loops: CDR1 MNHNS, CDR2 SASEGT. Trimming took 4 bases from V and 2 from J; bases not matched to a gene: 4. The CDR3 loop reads CASSAIAGATDTQYF. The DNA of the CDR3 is TGTGCCAGCAGTGCGATAGCGGGGGCCACAGATACGCAGTATTTT.

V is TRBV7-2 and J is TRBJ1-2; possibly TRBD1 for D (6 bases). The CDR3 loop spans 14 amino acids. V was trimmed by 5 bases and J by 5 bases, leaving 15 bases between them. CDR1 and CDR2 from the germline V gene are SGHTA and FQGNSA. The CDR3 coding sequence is TGTGCCAGCAGCCCCGGGGGGGGGCGGTATGGCTACACCTTC. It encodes CASSPGGGRYGYTF.